This T cell receptor (beta chain) was sequenced for a study of shared clonotypes between healthy human individuals. Germline V lookup: CDR1 DFQATT, CDR2 SNEGSKA (reference sequence). V lost 0 bases and J lost 4, with 3 bases in between. The CDR3 length is 11 residues. Generated by immunoSEQ multiplex PCR, the TCRdb table keeps only in-frame clones and is missing some. The sample has 2,500,000 or so clones; roughly 90% are singletons. This TCR came from a man aged 18 to 29 in good health. Some clones in this sample may be carry-over from other donors' samples. The chain has TRBV20-1 and TRBJ2-5; D ambiguous. The specimen was naive CD4+ T cells from PBMCs. Subset defined: CD45RA+ positively selected. The CDR3 loop is CSAREPETQYF. The CDR3 nucleotides read TGCAGTGCTAGAGAACCAGAGACCCAGTACTTC.